Sequencing of this T cell receptor beta chain was carried out in a study of blood T cell repertoires in COVID-19. Study at large: Spain, Italy and the United States supplied samples that represented acute and convalescent COVID-19. T cells, B-cell-depleted T cells, or PBMCs supplied cDNA or gDNA.

Deletions cut 3 bases from V and 1 base from J, with 12 bases between. CDR1 and CDR2 (germline): SGHTA, FQGNSA. The CDR3 contains 15 residues. Original processing notes: For nucleated cells, counts were estimated from reference gene primer amplification. The repertoire was sequenced with immunoSEQ multiplex PCR; TCRdb's copy has only in-frame clones and lacks some. V, J and clone size were drawn from that table, and D and trimming were deduced from the DNA. The sample yields more than 300,000 clones, 83% seen once. The TCR comes from a woman between 50 and 59 years old with acute or convalescent COVID-19. The specimen sequenced was peripheral blood. The rearrangement joins TRBV7-2 to TRBJ2-5, with D possibly matching TRBD2 (6 bases). The CDR3: CASSFGGTTQETQYF. CDR3 sequence (DNA): TGTGCCAGCAGCTTCGGCGGGACCACCCAAGAGACCCAGTACTTC.